This record looks at one T cell receptor (beta chain) sequence and its context. These data originate in a study of blood T cell repertoires in COVID-19. Original data processing: By means of reference gene primer amplification, nucleated cell counts were estimated. Here immunoSEQ multiplex PCR was the method, and the copy in TCRdb shows in-frame clones only, minus some. That table is the source of V, J and clone size, and D and trimming were worked out from the DNA. The sample contains 370,000 or so clones, approximately 77% of which appear only once. Germline V gene lookup returns CDR1 MNHNS and CDR2 SASEGT. Trimming removed 5 bases at V and 5 bases at J, with 13 bases between. The CDR3 length is 14 residues.

The chain carries TRBV6-1 and TRBJ1-5; D is perhaps TRBD1 (5 bases). The receptor's source is a human donor with acute or convalescent COVID-19. The donor label of this sample is uncertain. Sequenced material: peripheral blood. The DNA of the CDR3 is TGTGCCAGCAGTTGGACATTTCGTGATCAGCCCCAGCATTTT. It encodes CASSWTFRDQPQHF.